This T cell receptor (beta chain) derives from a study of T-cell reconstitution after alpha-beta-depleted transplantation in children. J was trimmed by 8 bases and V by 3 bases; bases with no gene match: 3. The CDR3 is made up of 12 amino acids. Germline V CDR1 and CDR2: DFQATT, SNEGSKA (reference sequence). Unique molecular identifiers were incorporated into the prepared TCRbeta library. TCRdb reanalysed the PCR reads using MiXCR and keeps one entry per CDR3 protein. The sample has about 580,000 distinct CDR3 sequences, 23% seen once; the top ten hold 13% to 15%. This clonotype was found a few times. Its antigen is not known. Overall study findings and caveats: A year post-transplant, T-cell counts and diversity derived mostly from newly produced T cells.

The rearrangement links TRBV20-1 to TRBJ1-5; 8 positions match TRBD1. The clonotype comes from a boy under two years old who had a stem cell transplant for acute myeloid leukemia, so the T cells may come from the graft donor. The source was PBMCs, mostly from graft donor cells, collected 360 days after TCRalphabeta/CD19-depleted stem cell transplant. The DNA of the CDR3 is TGCAGTGCTAGGACAGGGGACGAGCCCCAGCATTTT. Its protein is CSARTGDEPQHF.